This TCR beta chain was captured by sequencing in a study of T-cell reconstitution after alpha-beta-depleted transplantation in children. Unique molecular identifiers were incorporated during preparation of the TCRbeta library. TCRdb processed the PCR reads anew with MiXCR; each CDR3 protein has one entry. The data show roughly 500,000 distinct CDR3 sequences, around a third seen once. The CDR3 loop spans 12 amino acids. Looked up from germline, CDR1 is SGHAT and CDR2 is FQDESV (reference sequence). Trimming shortened V by 2 bases and J by 6 bases, and 7 bases separated the two germline ends. At least ten counts were recorded for this clonotype.

The J gene is TRBJ1-1, the V gene TRBV11-1; no firm D call. The sequences come from PBMCs from the stem cell graft donor, collected from the stem cell graft. The receptor was derived from a human donor who donated a stem cell graft to a child with aplastic anemia. CDR3 in amino acids: CASSLTGAEAFF. The CDR3 region has the DNA TGTGCCAGCAGCTTAACCGGGGCTGAAGCTTTCTTT.